This T cell receptor (beta chain) originates from a study of shared clonotypes between healthy human individuals. Turning to this clone: Its antigen is not known.

The length of the CDR3 is 14 residues. Germline V gives CDR1 MNHEY, CDR2 SVGAGI. Trimming removed 1 base at V and 9 bases at J, with 15 bases between. Each subset's genomic DNA was split evenly across several immunoSEQ plates. Data came from immunoSEQ multiplex PCR; TCRdb stores just in-frame clones and leaves some out. Here the sample spans nearly 1,000,000 clones, less than 85% being singletons. Regarding the study as a whole: Among non-shared clonotypes, generation probabilities were lower than among those shared by all four donors.

The material sequenced was memory CD4+ T cells sorted from blood. Subset reported: CD45RA-negative fraction. The sequence was collected from a young man in good health. The rearrangement links TRBV6-5 to TRBJ1-1; tentative D call: TRBD1 (6 bases). The CDR3 DNA is TGTGCCAGCAGTTACTGGGTAGGGGGGCTGAAAGCTTTCTTT. It codes for CASSYWVGGLKAFF.